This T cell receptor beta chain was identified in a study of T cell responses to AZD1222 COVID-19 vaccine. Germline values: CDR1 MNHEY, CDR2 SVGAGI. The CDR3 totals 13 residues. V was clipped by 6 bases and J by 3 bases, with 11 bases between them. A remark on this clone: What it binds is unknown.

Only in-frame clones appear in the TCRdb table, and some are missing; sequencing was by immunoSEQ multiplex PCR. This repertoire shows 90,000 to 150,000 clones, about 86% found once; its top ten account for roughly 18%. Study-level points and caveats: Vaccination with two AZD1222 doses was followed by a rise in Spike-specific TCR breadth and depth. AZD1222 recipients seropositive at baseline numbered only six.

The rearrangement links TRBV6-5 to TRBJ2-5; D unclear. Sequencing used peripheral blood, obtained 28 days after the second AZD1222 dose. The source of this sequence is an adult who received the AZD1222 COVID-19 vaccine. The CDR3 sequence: CASSSSVKETQYF. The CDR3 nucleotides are TGTGCCAGCAGCTCCAGTGTGAAAGAGACCCAGTACTTC.